This TCR beta chain was obtained from a study of response to subunit inactivated influenza vaccine. Overall study findings and caveats: The authors suggested that every seasonal influenza vaccination recruits few new T cells.

The CDR3 extends over 15 amino acids. V lost 2 bases to trimming and J lost 6 bases, with 14 bases between them. Germline V gene sequence: CDR1 SGHDT, CDR2 YYEEEE. About this clonotype itself: Its target is not known.

TCRdb analysed the RT-PCR reads with MiXCR anew, one entry per CDR3 protein. In the table there are about 620,000 distinct CDR3 sequences, roughly 12% of which are singletons. These data also formed part of another study, on T cells expressing NK-cell markers. In that study: The authors generated TCR beta cDNA through 5'RACE template switching with UMIs. It was from sorted CD3+CD56+NKG2C+, CD3+CD56+NKG2C- and CD3+CD56-NKG2C+ T cells that TCR beta repertoires came. Just one sequenced donor of eight was HCMV-seronegative, while seven were seropositive. Uncertainty persisted over the HCMV specificity of expanded NKG2C+ T cell clones.

The sequencing here drew on PBMCs from blood, taken on the day of vaccination. The chain joins TRBV5-6 to TRBJ2-2; the D gene is possibly TRBD1 (6 bases). The source of this sequence is a man aged 50 to 60 who received an inactivated influenza vaccine. CDR3 in DNA: TGTGCCAGCAGCTTTGGGGGCCCCCGCTCCGGGGAGCTGTTTTTT. It encodes CASSFGGPRSGELFF.